This T cell receptor (beta chain) came from a study of cytomegalovirus exposure and HLA in healthy donors. Study results and limitations: Researchers counted roughly 150 TCR beta chains as cytomegalovirus-associated. The majority of TCR sequences were rare, yet some public TCRs appeared in many donors. Both high specificity and high sensitivity reportedly marked the classifier's diagnosis of cytomegalovirus status.

The donors were part of the validation cohort, which consisted of approximately 110 subjects and was separate from the first cohort of several hundred subjects. Clones were read by immunoSEQ multiplex PCR, and TCRdb kept only the in-frame ones, dropping some. Of 250,000 to 300,000 clones listed, 85% to 90% were seen once; the top ten hold approximately 0.34%. With respect to this clone: The antigen is unknown.

The CDR3 consists of 13 residues. Germline CDR1 SGHNT, CDR2 YYREEE (reference sequence). The V gene lost 4 bases and the J gene lost 7 bases, with 14 bases spanning the gap. This TCR came from a woman in her late teens or twenties in good health and CMV-seronegative. The specimen sequenced was PBMCs. The chain has TRBV5-4 and TRBJ1-1, with D perhaps TRBD1 (5 bases). CDR3 nucleotides: TGTGCCAGCAGCCCCAACCAGGGATTTGAAGCTTTCTTT. Amino acid sequence: CASSPNQGFEAFF. Looking up the rest from reference TRBV5-4 and TRBJ1-1 gives the full variable domain: ETGVTQSPTHLIKTRGQQVTLRCSSQSGHNTVSWYQQALGQGPQFIFQYYREEENGRGNFPPRFSGLQFPNYSSELNVNALELDDSALYLCASSPNQGFEAFFGQGTRLTVV.